This T cell receptor (beta chain) was recovered during a study of blood T cell repertoires in COVID-19. Study-wide context: Samples representing acute and convalescent COVID-19 were sourced from the United States, Italy and Spain. Sources were T cells, B-cell-depleted T cells, or PBMCs; the material itself was cDNA or gDNA.

Libraries were prepared by immunoSEQ multiplex PCR; TCRdb keeps only in-frame clonotypes and omits some of them. The sample consists of 20,000 to 30,000 clones, roughly three quarters of them appearing once. The specimen sequenced was peripheral blood. The receptor comes from a man older than 75 with active or convalescent COVID-19.

Here the CDR3 reads CASSDRDRGLWGNQPQHF. In DNA form, the CDR3 reads TGTGCCAGCAGTGACCGGGACAGGGGGTTATGGGGCAATCAGCCCCAGCATTTT. The rearrangement links TRBV27 to TRBJ1-5; 11 bases match TRBD1. CDR3 length: 18 residues. Germline values: CDR1 MNHEY, CDR2 SMNVEV (reference sequence). J gave up 2 bases and V 5 bases, and 11 bases lay outside the gene matches.